This TCR beta chain was identified during a study of blood T cell repertoires in COVID-19. Study-wide context: Italy, Spain and the United States were the sources of the convalescent and acute COVID-19 samples. From T cells, B-cell-depleted T cells, or PBMCs came the material, which was cDNA or gDNA.

In the source study's methods: Nucleated cell counts were estimated from reference gene primer amplification. Libraries were prepared by immunoSEQ multiplex PCR; TCRdb keeps only in-frame clonotypes and omits some of them. V and J calls and clone size are those listed in that table; D and trimming were worked out from the DNA. The table lists over 60,000 clones, roughly 90% of them singletons. After removal of 7 bases from V and 4 bases from J, the junction contained 11 bases not matched to a gene. The length of the CDR3 is 16 residues. Germline values: CDR1 LNHDA, CDR2 SQIVND (reference sequence). The TCR comes from a woman older than 75 with active or convalescent COVID-19. Sequenced input: peripheral blood. This sequence joins TRBV19 and TRBJ2-2; 8 bases align to TRBD2. CDR3 region: CASNPGGGGFTGELFF. CDR3 DNA sequence: TGTGCCAGTAACCCCGGGGGCGGGGGGTTCACCGGGGAGCTGTTTTTT.